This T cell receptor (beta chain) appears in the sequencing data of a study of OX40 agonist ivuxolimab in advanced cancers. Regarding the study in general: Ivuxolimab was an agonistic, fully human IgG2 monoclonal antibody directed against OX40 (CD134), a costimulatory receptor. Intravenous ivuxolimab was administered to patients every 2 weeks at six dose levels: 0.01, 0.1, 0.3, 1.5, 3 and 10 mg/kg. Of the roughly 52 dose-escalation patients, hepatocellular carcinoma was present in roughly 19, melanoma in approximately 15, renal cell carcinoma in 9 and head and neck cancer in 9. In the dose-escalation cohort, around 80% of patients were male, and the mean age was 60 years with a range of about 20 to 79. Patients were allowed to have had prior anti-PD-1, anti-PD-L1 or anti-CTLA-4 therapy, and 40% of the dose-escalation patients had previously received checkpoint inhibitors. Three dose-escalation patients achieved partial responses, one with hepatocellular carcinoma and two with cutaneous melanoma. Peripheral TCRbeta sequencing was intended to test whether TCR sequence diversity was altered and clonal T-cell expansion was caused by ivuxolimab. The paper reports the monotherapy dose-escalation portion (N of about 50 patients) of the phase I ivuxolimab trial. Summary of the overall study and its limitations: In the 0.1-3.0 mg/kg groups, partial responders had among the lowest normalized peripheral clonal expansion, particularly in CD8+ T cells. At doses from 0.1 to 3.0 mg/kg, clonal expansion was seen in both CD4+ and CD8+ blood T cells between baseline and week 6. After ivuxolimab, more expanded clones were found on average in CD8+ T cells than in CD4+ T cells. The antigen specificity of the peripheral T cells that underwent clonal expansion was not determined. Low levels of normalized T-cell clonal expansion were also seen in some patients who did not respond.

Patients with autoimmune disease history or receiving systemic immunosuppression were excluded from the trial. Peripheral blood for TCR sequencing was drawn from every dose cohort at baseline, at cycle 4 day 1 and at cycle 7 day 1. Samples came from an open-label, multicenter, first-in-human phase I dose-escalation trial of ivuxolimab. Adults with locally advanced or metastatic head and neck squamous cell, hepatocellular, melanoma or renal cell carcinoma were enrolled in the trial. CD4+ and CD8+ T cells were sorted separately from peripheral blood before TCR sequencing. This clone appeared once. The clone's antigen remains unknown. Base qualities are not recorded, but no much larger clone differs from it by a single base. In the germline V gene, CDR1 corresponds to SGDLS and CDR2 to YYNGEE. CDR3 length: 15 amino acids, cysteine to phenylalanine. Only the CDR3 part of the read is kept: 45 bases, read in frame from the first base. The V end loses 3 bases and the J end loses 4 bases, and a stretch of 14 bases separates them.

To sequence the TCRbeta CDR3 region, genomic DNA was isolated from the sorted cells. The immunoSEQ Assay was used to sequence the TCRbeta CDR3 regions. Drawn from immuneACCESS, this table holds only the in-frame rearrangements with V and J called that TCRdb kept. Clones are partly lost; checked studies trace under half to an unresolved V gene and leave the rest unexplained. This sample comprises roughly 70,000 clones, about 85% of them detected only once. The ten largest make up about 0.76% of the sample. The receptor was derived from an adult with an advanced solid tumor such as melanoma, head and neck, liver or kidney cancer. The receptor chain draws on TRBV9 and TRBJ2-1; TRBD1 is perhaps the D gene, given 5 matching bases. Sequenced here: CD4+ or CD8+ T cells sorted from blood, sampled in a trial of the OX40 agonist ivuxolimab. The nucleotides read TGTGCCAGCAGCGCCACCCTGGACAAATACAATGAGCAGTTCTTC. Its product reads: CASSATLDKYNEQFF.